The sequence of this TCR beta chain was determined in a study of blood T cell repertoires in COVID-19. Study-wide background: COVID-19 samples collected from the United States, Italy and Spain covered acute and convalescent phases.

The CDR3 extends over 15 amino acids. CDR1 is LNHDA, CDR2 SQIVND, per germline (reference sequence). Germline trimming cut 5 bases from V and 0 bases from J; bases unmatched to any gene: 5. Sequencing was performed with immunoSEQ multiplex PCR; in TCRdb, only in-frame clones are kept and a portion is missing. The table records approximately 200,000 clones, around 87% of them present only once. The source material was PBMCs or T cells enriched from blood (not recorded which). The chain carries TRBV19 and TRBJ1-1; 8 positions match TRBD1. The sequence came from a woman between 25 and 40 years old who had recovered from COVID-19. CDR3 bases: TGTGCCAGTAGTCTAGGACAGGGTGTGAACACTGAAGCTTTCTTT. It codes for CASSLGQGVNTEAFF.